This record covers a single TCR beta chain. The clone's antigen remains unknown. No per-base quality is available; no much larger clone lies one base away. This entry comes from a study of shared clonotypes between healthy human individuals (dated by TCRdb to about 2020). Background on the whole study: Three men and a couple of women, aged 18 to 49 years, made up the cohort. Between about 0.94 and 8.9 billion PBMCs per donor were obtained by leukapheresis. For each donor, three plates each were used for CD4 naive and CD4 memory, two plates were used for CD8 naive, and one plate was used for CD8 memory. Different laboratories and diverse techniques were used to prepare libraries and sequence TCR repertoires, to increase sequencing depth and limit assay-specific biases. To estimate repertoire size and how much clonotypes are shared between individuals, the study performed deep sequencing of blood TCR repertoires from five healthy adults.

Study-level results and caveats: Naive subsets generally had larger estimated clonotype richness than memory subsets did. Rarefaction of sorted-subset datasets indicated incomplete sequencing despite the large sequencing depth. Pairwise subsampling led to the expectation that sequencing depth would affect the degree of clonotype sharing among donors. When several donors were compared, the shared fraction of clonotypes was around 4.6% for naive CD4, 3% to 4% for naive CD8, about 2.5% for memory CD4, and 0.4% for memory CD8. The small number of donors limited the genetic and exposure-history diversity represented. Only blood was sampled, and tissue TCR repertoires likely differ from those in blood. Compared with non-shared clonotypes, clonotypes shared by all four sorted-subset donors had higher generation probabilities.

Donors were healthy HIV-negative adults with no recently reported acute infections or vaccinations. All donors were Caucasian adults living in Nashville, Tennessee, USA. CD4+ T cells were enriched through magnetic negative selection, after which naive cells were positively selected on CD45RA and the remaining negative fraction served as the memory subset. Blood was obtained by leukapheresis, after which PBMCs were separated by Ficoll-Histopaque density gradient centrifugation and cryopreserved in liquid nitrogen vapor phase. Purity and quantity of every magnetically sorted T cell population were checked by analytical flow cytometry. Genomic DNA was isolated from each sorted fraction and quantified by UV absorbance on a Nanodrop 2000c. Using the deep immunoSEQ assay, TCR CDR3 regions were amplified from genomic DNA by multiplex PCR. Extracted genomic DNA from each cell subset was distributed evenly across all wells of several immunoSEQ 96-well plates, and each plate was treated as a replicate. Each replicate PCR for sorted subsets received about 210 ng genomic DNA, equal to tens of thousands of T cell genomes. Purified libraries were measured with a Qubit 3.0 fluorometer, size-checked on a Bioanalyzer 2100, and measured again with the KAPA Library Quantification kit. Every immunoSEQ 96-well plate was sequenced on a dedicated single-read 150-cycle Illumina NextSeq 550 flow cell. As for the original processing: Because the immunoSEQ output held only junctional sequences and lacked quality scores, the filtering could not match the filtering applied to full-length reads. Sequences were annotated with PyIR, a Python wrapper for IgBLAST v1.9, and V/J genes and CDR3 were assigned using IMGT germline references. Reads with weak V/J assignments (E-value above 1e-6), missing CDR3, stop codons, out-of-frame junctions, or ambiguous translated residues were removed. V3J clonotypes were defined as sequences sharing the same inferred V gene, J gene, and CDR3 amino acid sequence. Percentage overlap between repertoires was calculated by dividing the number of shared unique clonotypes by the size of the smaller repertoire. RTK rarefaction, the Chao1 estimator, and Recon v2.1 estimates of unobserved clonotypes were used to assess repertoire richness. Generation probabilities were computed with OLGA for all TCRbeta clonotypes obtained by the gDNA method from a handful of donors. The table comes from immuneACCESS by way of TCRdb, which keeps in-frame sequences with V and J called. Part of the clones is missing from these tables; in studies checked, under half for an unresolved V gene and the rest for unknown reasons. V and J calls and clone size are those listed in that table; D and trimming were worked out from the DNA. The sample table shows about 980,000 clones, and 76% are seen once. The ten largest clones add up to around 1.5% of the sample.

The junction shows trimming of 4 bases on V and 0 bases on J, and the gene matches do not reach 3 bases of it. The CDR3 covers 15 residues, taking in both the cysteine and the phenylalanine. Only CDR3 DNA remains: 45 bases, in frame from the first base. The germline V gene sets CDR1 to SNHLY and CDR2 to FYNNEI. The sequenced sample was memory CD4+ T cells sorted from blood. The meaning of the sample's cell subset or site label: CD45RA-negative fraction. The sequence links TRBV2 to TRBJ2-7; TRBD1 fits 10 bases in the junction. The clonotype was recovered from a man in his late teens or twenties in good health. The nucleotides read TGTGCCAGCAGTGGGGACAGGGGTCTCTCCTACGAGCAGTACTTC. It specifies CASSGDRGLSYEQYF.